One and the same sample provided the 6 T cell receptor beta chains below, sequenced in a study of blood T cell repertoires in COVID-19 (dated by TCRdb to 2018 to 2020). Library prep was done by the immunoSEQ multiplex PCR assay. TCRdb's version of the immuneACCESS table is confined to in-frame rearrangements and falls short of the full clone set. An unresolved V gene accounts for under half of the shortfall where checked; the remainder is of unknown origin. Present in this sample are 390,000 or so clones, 89% of which were seen just once. Around 3% of the sample comes from the top ten. The material sequenced was peripheral blood. These receptors all stem from a woman aged 25-40 years with COVID-19, enrolled during active disease.

This chain uses TRBV11-2 with TRBJ1-2; D unclear. V lost 1 base and J lost 4, with 7 bases in between. CDR3 length equals 13 residues. CDR1 and CDR2 (germline): SGHAT, FQNNGV. CDR3: CASSLVRGYGYTF. The CDR3 DNA reads TGTGCCAGCAGCTTAGTGCGGGGCTATGGCTACACCTTC.

This clone was seen only once. This rearrangement joins TRBV10-1 to TRBJ2-3; 10 positions match TRBD1. This CDR3 contains 16 residues. CDR1 and CDR2 (germline): WNHNN, SYGVQD (reference sequence). Trimming cost V 3 bases and J 4 bases; bases outside gene matches: 7. The CDR3 DNA reads as TGCGCCAGCAGTGACGGGACAGGGGTTTCCCCAGATACGCAGTATTTT. Translating gives CASSDGTGVSPDTQYF.

This rearrangement joins TRBV6-1 to TRBJ2-7; no firm D call. V was shortened by 3 bases and J by 2 bases, with 5 bases between the two germline ends. The germline V gene has CDR1 MNHNS and CDR2 SASEGT. The CDR3 totals 12 residues. The CDR3 sequence is CASSESPYEQYF. In DNA form, the CDR3 reads TGTGCCAGCAGTGAGAGCCCCTACGAGCAGTACTTC.

V gene TRBV19 combines with J gene TRBJ2-5, with 7 bases lining up with TRBD1. The CDR3 has 12 residues. Germline V gene data show CDR1 as LNHDA and CDR2 as SQIVND (reference sequence). V dropped 6 bases and J dropped 5; count of bases not matched to a gene: 3. This chain's CDR3 is CASRRGRETQYF. In nucleotides, the CDR3 is TGTGCCAGTAGGAGGGGGCGGGAGACCCAGTACTTC.

The chain carries TRBV6-2 or TRBV6-3 and TRBJ2-7, with D perhaps TRBD2 (8 bases). Trimming removed 4 bases from V and 0 bases from J, with 13 bases in between. In germline, CDR1 is MNHEY, CDR2 SVGEGT. CDR3 length: 15 amino acids. The CDR3 protein is CASSSGGDSSYEQYF. In DNA, the CDR3 is TGTGCCAGCAGTTCCGGGGGGGACAGCTCCTACGAGCAGTACTTC.

The rearrangement uses TRBV5-1 and TRBJ2-5; 10 bases agree with TRBD2. The CDR3 is made up of 15 amino acids. Germline loops: CDR1 SGHRS, CDR2 YFSETQ. V lost 4 bases, J lost 1 base, and 4 bases stayed unmatched. Here the CDR3 DNA reads TGCGCCAGCAGCAGGTCTAGCGGGGGCCAAGAGACCCAGTACTTC. It translates to CASSRSSGGQETQYF.